This paragraph covers one TCR beta chain sequence. Its antigen remains unknown. Using immunoSEQ multiplex PCR, the repertoire was profiled, and TCRdb retains in-frame clones only, with some absent. The sample contains 75,000 to 95,000 clones, 80% to 90% of which appear only once. The source of the sample is a study of T cell responses to AZD1222 COVID-19 vaccine. Findings of the study overall: The study reported that nearly half of spike-specific TCRs target unmutated variant regions. Clonal diversity was possibly underestimated, and the donors were mostly white British, with more females.

V was pared by 7 bases and J by 5 bases, with 14 bases between. The CDR3 covers 13 residues. Germline-derived CDR1 and CDR2 are MGHRA and YSYEKL. The sample consisted of peripheral blood, taken on day 0 of AZD1222 vaccination. This TCR came from an adult in good health. V is TRBV4-1 and J is TRBJ2-5, with D perhaps matching TRBD2 (5 bases). CDR3 loop: CASKGAGLETQYF. As DNA, the CDR3 is TGCGCCAGCAAGGGTGCGGGTCTGGAGACCCAGTACTTC.